Shown below are 10 T cell receptor beta chains from a single sample sequenced in a study of blood T cell repertoires in COVID-19. Clones were read by immunoSEQ multiplex PCR, and TCRdb kept only the in-frame ones, dropping some. The repertoire holds around 110,000 clones, with around nine tenths as singletons. The sequenced sample was peripheral blood. The receptors originated from a woman under 40 with acute or convalescent COVID-19.

The J gene is TRBJ1-5, the V gene TRBV30; D call uncertain. The CDR3 loop spans 12 amino acids. Looked up from germline, CDR1 is GTSNPN and CDR2 is SVGIG (reference sequence). Trimming cost V 2 bases and J 0 bases, with 2 bases left between them. The CDR3 region has the DNA TGTGCCTGGAGTTATAGCAATCAGCCCCAGCATTTT. Its protein product is CAWSYSNQPQHF.

The DNA for the CDR3 is TGTGCCAGCAGCATAGGACGGACAGGGGACGGCTACACCTTC. Its protein product is CASSIGRTGDGYTF. V is TRBV7-8 and J is TRBJ1-2, with TRBD1 matching 9 bases. The CDR3 extends over 14 amino acids. V shed 5 bases, J shed 8 bases, and the junction held 9 bases outside the gene matches. Germline V lookup: CDR1 SGHVS, CDR2 FQNEAQ.

The gene calls are TRBV3-1 (or the pseudogene TRBV3-2) and TRBJ1-5; no definite D call. The germline V and J ends were trimmed by 1 base and 4 bases, with 5 bases remaining between them. The length of the CDR3 is 13 residues. The germline V gene has CDR1 LGHDT and CDR2 YNNKEL (reference sequence). Written as DNA, the CDR3 is TGTGCCAGCAGCCAAGCGGGGAATCAGCCCCAGCATTTT. This gives the protein CASSQAGNQPQHF.

As DNA, the CDR3 is TGTGCCAGCAGTGAACAGGGGTGGACTGAAGCTTTCTTT. This translates into CASSEQGWTEAFF. The chain couples TRBV25-1 to TRBJ1-1; TRBD1 might be the D (6 bases). The V end was cut by 2 bases, the J end by 5 bases, with 9 bases between. This CDR3 has 13 residues. From germline, CDR1 is MGHDK and CDR2 SYGVNS. The variable domain in full, with the rest retrieved from reference TRBV25-1 and TRBJ1-1, is EADIYQTPRYLVIGTGKKITLECSQTMGHDKMYWYQQDPGMELHLIHYSYGVNSTEKGDLSSESTVSRIRTEHFPLTLESARPSHTSQYLCASSEQGWTEAFFGQGTRLTVV.

This chain links TRBV11-3 with TRBJ1-3, with 7 bases that match TRBD1. The CDR3 runs 16 residues. Trimming took 5 bases from V and 0 from J; bases not matched to a gene: 7. From germline, CDR1 is SGHNT and CDR2 YENEEA. The CDR3 here is CASSPQGRSSGNTIYF. CDR3 in DNA: TGTGCCAGCAGCCCACAGGGGCGAAGCTCTGGAAACACCATATATTTT.

This clone came up a few times. This chain connects TRBV7-3 to TRBJ2-2, with D possibly TRBD1 on 5 matching bases. V was clipped by 5 bases and J by 2 bases, with 6 bases between them. Germline CDR1 reads SGHTA; CDR2 reads FQGTGA. The length of the CDR3 is 13 residues. The CDR3 nucleotides read TGTGCCAGCAGCCAGGGTAACACCGGGGAGCTGTTTTTT. This translates into CASSQGNTGELFF.

The V call is TRBV28, the J call TRBJ1-1; D might be TRBD1 (5 bases). V was trimmed by 5 bases and J by 0 bases, leaving 13 bases between them. Germline-derived CDR1 and CDR2 are MDHEN and SYDVKM. CDR3 length equals 15 residues. The CDR3, as DNA: TGTGCCAGCAGTATCGCGGGGGGTATGAACACTGAAGCTTTCTTT. This gives the protein CASSIAGGMNTEAFF.

The J gene is TRBJ2-5, the V gene TRBV2; D remains unclear. Germline V gives CDR1 SNHLY, CDR2 FYNNEI. The CDR3 is made up of 12 amino acids. V lost 5 bases and J 5 bases, leaving 9 bases between the germline ends. The CDR3 DNA follows: TGTGCCAGCAGTTACCTACGGGAGACCCAGTACTTC. Its translation is CASSYLRETQYF.

CDR3 sequence (DNA): TGCGCCAGCAGCCAAGATATGGGGCAGGGCCGTGGCTACACCTTC. Amino acid sequence: CASSQDMGQGRGYTF. The chain joins TRBV4-3 to TRBJ1-2; perhaps TRBD1 as D (5 bases). Germline V gene sequence: CDR1 LGHNA, CDR2 YSLEER. V lost 0 bases and J 7 bases, leaving 15 bases between the germline ends. The CDR3 length is 15 residues.

CDR3 region: CAISGGPGQGSHSPLHF. The DNA of the CDR3 is TGTGCCATCAGTGGGGGTCCGGGACAGGGTTCCCACTCACCCCTCCACTTT. The chain links TRBV10-3 to TRBJ1-6, with 9 bases fitting TRBD1. V shed 4 bases and J 10 bases; nucleotides not matched to a gene: 14. Germline V gives CDR1 ENHRY, CDR2 SYGVKD. The CDR3 consists of 17 residues.